This entry features one T cell receptor beta chain sequence. Its antigen is not identified. Some clones are missing from TCRdb's copy, which holds only in-frame ones; the method was immunoSEQ multiplex PCR. The sample has over 110,000 clones; around 86% are singletons. Between the trimmed V and J ends, which lost 1 base and 6 bases, there was a span of 9 bases. CDR1 is MNHEY and CDR2 is SVGEGT in the germline V gene. CDR3 length equals 14 residues. This entry comes from a study of Ad26.COV2.S vaccination and SARS-CoV-2 variants. Study-wide results and caveats: People who got the vaccine had more spike-specific TCR breadth than people who got placebo. Breadth and depth estimates from TCRs may understate total T cell responses.

The rearrangement links TRBV6-2 or TRBV6-3 to TRBJ2-2; no reliable D call. This receptor was obtained from a human donor who had recovered from COVID-19. Sequenced material: peripheral blood, taken after recovery from COVID-19. The CDR3: CASSYYGSSGELFF. The CDR3 bases are TGTGCCAGCAGTTACTATGGCTCATCCGGGGAGCTGTTTTTT.